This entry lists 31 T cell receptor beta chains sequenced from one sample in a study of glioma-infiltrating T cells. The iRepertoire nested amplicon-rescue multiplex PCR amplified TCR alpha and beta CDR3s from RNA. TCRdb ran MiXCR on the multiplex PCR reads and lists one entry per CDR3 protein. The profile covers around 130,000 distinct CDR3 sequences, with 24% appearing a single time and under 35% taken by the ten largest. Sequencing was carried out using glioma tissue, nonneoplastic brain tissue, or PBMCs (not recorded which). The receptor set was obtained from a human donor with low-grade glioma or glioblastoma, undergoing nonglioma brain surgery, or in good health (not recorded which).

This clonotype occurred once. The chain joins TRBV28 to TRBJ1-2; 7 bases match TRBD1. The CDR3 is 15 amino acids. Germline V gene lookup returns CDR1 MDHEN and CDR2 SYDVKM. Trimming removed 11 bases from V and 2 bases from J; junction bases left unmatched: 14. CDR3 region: CAADSRQGKNYGYTF. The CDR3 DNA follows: TGTGCCGCCGATTCTCGACAGGGCAAGAACTATGGCTACACCTTC.

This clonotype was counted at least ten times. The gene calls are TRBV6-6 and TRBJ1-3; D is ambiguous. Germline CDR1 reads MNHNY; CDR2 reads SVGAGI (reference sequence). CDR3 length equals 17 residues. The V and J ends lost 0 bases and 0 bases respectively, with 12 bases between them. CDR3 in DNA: TGTGCCAGCAGTTACTCTTTTTGGCAGCACTCTGGAAACACCATATATTTT. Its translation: CASSYSFWQHSGNTIYF.

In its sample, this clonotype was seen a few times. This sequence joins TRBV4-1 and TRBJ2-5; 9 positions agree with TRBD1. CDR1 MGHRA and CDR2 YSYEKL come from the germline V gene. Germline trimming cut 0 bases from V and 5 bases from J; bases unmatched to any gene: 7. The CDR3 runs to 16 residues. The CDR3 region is CASSQEGTGFSETQYF. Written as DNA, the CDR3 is TGCGCCAGCAGCCAAGAGGGGACAGGGTTTTCCGAGACCCAGTACTTC.

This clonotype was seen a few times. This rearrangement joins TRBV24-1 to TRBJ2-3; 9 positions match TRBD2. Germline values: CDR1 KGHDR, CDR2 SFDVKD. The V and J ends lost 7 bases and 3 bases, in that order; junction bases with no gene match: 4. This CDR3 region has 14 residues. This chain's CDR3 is CATSGSGGTDTQYF. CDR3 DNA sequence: TGTGCCACCAGCGGGAGCGGGGGGACAGATACGCAGTATTTT.

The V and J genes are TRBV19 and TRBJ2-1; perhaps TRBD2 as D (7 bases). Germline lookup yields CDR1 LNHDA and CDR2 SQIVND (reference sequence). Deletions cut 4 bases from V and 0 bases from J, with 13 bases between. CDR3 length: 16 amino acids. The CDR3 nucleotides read TGTGCCAGTAGTAGCGGGGGCGCAAGCTCCTACAATGAGCAGTTCTTC. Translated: CASSSGGASSYNEQFF.

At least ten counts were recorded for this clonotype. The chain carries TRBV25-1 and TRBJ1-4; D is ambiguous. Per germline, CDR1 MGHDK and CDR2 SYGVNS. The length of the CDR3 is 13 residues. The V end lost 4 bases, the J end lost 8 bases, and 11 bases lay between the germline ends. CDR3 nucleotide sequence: TGTGCCAGCAGTGCTGAAGGGAGGGAAAAACTGTTTTTT. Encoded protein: CASSAEGREKLFF.

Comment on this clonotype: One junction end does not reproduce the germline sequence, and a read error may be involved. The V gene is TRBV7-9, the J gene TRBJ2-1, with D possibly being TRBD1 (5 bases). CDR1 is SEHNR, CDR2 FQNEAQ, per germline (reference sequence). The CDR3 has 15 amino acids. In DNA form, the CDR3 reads TGTGCCAGCAGCTTAGGGACAAATCTCTACAATGAGCAGCTCTTC. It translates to CASSLGTNLYNEQLF. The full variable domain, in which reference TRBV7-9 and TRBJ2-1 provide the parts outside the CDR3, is DTGVSQNPRHKITKRGQNVTFRCDPISEHNRLYWYRQTLGQGPEFLTYFQNEAQLEKSRLLSDRFSAERPKGSFSTLEIQRTEQGDSAMYLCASSLGTNLYNEQLFGPGTRLTVL.

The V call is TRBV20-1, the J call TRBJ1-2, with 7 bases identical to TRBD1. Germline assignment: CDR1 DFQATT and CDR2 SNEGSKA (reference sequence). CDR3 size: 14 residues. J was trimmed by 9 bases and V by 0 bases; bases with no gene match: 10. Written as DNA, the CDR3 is TGCAGTGCTAGAGATTTGGCAGGGGGGGATCGCTACACCTTC. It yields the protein CSARDLAGGDRYTF.

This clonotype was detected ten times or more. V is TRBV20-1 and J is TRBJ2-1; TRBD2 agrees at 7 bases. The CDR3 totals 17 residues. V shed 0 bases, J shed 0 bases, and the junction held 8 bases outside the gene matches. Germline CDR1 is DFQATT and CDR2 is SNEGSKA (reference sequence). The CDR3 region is CSARDFLTGGSYNEQFF. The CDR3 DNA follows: TGCAGTGCTAGAGACTTTTTGACGGGGGGCTCCTACAATGAGCAGTTCTTC.

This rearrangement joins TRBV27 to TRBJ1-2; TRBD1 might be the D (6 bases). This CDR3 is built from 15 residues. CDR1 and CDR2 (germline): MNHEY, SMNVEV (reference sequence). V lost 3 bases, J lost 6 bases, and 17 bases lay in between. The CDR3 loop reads CASSFTQGSGNGYTF. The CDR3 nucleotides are TGTGCCAGCAGTTTCACACAGGGTTCGGGGAATGGCTACACCTTC.

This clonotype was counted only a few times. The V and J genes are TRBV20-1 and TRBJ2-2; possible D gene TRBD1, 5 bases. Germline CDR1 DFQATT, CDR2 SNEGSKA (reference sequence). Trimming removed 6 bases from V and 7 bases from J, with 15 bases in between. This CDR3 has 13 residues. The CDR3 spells CSATTVAGGELFF. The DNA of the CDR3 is TGCAGTGCGACGACAGTGGCCGGCGGGGAGCTGTTTTTT.

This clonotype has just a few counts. CDR3 in amino acids: CSASTRMGSPLHF. CDR3 in DNA: TGCAGTGCTAGTACCCGAATGGGTTCACCCCTCCACTTT. The V call is TRBV20-1, the J call TRBJ1-6, with unresolved D. This CDR3 is built from 13 residues. V was trimmed by 3 bases and J by 9 bases, leaving 12 bases between them. The germline gives CDR1 DFQATT, CDR2 SNEGSKA (reference sequence).

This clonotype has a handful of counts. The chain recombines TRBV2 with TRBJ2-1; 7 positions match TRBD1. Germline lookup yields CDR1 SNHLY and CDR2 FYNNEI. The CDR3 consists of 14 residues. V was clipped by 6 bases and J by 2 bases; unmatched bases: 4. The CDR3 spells CASRRTGPYNEQFF. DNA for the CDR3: TGTGCCAGCAGACGGACAGGACCCTACAATGAGCAGTTCTTC. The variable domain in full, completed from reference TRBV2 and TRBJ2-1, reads EPEVTQTPSHQVTQMGQEVILRCVPISNHLYFYWYRQILGQKVEFLVSFYNNEISEKSEIFDDQFSVERPDGSNFTLKIRSTKLEDSAMYFCASRRTGPYNEQFFGPGTRLTVL.

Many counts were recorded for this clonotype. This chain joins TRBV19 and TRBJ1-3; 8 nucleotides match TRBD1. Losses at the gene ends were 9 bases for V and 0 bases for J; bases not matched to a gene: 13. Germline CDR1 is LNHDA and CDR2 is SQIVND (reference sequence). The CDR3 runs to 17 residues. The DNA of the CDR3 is TGTGCCAGCACACATTTGAACAGGGGGGCCTCTGGAAACACCATATATTTT. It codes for CASTHLNRGASGNTIYF. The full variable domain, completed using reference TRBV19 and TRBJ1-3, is DGGITQSPKYLFRKEGQNVTLSCEQNLNHDAMYWYRQDPGQGLRLIYYSQIVNDFQKGDIAEGYSVSREKKESFPLTVTSAQKNPTAFYLCASTHLNRGASGNTIYFGEGSWLTVV.

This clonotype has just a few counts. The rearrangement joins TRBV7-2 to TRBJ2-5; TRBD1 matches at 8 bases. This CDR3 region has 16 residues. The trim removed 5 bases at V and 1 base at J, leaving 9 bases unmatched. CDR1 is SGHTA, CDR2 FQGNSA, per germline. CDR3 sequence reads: CASSQDTRGRQETQYF. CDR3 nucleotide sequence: TGTGCCAGCAGCCAAGATACCAGGGGGCGCCAAGAGACCCAGTACTTC.

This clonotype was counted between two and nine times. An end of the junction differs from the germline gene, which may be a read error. The CDR3 reads CASRSLGRGRGGDTIYF. The CDR3 DNA reads TGTGCCAGCAGATCCCTCGGCAGGGGGCGAGGTGGAGACACCATATATTTT. The rearrangement links TRBV27 to TRBJ1-3, with TRBD1 matching over 8 bases. The CDR3 covers 17 residues. Germline CDR1 is MNHEY and CDR2 is SMNVEV (reference sequence).

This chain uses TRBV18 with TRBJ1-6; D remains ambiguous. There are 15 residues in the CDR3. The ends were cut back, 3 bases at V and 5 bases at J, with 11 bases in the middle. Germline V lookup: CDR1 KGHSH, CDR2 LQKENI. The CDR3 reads CASSPRIHNNSPLHF. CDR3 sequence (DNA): TGTGCCAGCTCACCCAGGATCCATAATAATTCACCCCTCCACTTT.

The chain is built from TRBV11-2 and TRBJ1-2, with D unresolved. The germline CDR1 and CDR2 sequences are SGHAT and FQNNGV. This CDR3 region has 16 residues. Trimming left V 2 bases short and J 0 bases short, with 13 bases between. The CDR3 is CASSLLYPGANYGYTF. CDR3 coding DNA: TGTGCCAGCAGCTTATTATACCCTGGAGCTAACTATGGCTACACCTTC.

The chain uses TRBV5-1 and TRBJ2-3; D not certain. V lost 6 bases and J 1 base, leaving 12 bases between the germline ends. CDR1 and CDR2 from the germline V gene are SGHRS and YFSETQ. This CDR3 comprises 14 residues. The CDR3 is CASTTGRGTDTQYF. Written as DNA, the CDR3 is TGCGCCAGCACCACCGGAAGGGGCACAGATACGCAGTATTTT.

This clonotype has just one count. CDR3 in amino acids: CASSLLGGREQFF. CDR3 bases: TGTGCCAGCAGCTTATTAGGGGGCCGTGAGCAGTTCTTC. J is TRBJ2-1 and V is TRBV7-9, with TRBD1 identical over 7 bases. Losses at the gene ends were 2 bases for V and 9 bases for J; bases not matched to a gene: 4. The CDR3 contains 13 residues. The germline gives CDR1 SEHNR, CDR2 FQNEAQ (reference sequence).

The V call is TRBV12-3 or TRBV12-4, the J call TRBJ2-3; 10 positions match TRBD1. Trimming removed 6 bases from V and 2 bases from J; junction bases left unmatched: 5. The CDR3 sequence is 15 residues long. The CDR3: CASSPDRGHTDTQYF. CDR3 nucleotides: TGTGCCAGCAGCCCCGACAGGGGGCACACAGATACGCAGTATTTT.

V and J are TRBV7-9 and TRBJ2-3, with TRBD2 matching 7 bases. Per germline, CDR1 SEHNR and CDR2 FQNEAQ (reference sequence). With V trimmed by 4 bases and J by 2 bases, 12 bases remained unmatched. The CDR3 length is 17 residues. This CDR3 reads CASSSNQASGATDTQYF. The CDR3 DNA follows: TGTGCCAGCAGCTCAAATCAGGCTAGCGGAGCCACAGATACGCAGTATTTT.

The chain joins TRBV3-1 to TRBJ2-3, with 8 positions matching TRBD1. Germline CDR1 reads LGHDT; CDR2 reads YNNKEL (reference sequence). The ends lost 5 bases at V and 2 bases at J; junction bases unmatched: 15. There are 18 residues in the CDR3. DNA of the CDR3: TGTGCCAGCAGCGGAAACCCCGGGACAGGCTCCACCACAGATACGCAGTATTTT. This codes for CASSGNPGTGSTTDTQYF.

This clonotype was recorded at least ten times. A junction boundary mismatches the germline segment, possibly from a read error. CDR3 protein: CASSQADTQYF. In nucleotides, the CDR3 is TGTGCCAGCAGCCAAGCCGATACGCAGTATTTT. The V and J genes are TRBV4-1 and TRBJ2-3; no clear D. CDR3 length: 11 amino acids. The germline V gene has CDR1 MGHRA and CDR2 YSYEKL.

CDR3 protein: CASSLQGMAPLHF. The DNA of the CDR3 is TGTGCCAGCAGTTTGCAGGGAATGGCACCCCTCCACTTT. This chain joins TRBV12-3 or TRBV12-4 and TRBJ1-6; tentatively, D is TRBD1 (5 bases). This CDR3 is built from 13 residues. Trimming took 3 bases from V and 11 from J, leaving 11 bases between them.

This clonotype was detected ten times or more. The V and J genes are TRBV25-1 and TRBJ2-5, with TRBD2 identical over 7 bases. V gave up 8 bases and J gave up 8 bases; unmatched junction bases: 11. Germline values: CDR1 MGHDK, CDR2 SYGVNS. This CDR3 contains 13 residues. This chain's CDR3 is CASLGGLGITQYF. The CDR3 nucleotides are TGTGCCAGCTTAGGTGGACTAGGCATAACCCAGTACTTC.

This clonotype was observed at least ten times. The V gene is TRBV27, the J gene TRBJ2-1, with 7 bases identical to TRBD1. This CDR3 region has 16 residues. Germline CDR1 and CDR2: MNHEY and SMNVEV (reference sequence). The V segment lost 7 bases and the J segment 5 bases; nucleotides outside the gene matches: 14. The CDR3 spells CASKRGDSQGDNEQFF. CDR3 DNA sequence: TGTGCCAGCAAAAGAGGGGACAGCCAAGGGGACAATGAGCAGTTCTTC.

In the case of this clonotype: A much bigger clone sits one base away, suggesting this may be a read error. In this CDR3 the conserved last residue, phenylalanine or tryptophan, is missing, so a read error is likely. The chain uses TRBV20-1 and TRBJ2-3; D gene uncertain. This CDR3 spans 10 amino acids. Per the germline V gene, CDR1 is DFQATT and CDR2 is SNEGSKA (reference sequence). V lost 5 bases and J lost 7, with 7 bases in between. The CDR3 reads CSAPLNTQYI. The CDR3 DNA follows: TGCAGTGCTCCACTAAATACGCAGTATATT.

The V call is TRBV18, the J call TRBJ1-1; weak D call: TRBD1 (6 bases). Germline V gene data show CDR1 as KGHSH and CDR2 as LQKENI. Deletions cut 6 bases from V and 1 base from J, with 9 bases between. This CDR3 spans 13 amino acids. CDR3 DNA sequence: TGTGCCAGCTCCGGGGGCGGGAACACTGAAGCTTTCTTT. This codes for CASSGGGNTEAFF.

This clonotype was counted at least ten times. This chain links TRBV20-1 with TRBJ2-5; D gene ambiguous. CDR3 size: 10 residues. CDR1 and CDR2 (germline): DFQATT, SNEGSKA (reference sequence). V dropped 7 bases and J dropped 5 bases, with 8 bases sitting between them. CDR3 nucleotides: TGCAGTGTGTACCGGGAGACCCAGTACTTC. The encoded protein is CSVYRETQYF.

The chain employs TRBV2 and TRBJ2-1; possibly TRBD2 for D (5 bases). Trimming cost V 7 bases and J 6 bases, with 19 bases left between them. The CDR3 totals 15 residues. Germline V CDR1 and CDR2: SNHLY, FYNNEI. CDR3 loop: CASTRTRLEGNEQFF. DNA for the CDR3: TGTGCCAGCACTCGGACCCGCCTCGAGGGCAATGAGCAGTTCTTC.